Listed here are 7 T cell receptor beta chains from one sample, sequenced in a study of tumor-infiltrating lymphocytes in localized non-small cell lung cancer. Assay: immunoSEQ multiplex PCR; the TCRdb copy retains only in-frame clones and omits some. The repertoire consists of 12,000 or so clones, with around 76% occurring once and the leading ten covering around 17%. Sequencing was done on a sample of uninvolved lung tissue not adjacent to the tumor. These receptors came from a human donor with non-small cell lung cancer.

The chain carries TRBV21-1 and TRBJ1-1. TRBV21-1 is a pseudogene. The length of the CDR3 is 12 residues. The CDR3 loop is CASRGGRTEAFF. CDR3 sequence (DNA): TGTGCCAGTCGAGGCGGGAGGACTGAAGCTTTCTTT.

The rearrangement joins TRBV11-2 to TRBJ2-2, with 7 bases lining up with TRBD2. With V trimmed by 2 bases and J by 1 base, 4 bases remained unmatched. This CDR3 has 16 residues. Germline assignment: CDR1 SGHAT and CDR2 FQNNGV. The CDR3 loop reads CASSLQLAGNTGELFF. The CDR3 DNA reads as TGTGCCAGCAGCTTACAGTTAGCGGGGAACACCGGGGAGCTGTTTTTT.

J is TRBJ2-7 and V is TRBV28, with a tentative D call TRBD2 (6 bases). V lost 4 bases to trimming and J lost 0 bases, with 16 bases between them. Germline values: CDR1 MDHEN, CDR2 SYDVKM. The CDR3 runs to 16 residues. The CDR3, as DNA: TGTGCCAGCAGTTCCTACGGGACTCAAATCTCCTACGAGCAGTACTTC. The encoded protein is CASSSYGTQISYEQYF.

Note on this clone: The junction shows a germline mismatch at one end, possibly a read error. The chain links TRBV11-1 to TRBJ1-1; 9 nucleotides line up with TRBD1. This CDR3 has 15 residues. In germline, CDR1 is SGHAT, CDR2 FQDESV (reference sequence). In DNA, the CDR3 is TGTGCCAGCAGCTCATCCGGGACAGGGAACTCTGAAGCTTTCTTT. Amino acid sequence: CASSSSGTGNSEAFF.

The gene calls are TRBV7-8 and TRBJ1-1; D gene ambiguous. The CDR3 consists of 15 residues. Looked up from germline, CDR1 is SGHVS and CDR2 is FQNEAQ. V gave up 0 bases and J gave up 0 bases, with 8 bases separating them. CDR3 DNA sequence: TGTGCCAGCAGCTTAGCTGTGGGAATGAACACTGAAGCTTTCTTT. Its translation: CASSLAVGMNTEAFF.

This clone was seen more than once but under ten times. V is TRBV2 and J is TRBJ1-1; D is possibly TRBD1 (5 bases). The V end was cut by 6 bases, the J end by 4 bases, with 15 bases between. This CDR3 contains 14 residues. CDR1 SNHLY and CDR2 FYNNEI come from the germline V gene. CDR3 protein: CASRFPGMGTEAFF. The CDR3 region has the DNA TGTGCCAGCAGGTTCCCAGGGATGGGCACTGAAGCTTTCTTT.

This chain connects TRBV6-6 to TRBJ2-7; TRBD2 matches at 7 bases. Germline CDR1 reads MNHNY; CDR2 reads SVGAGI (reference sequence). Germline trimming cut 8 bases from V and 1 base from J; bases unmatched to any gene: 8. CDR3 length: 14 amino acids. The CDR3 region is CASGRAGQSYEQYF. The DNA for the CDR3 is TGTGCCAGCGGTAGAGCGGGGCAATCCTACGAGCAGTACTTC.